A single sample is the source of the 29 T cell receptor beta chains below, sequenced in a study of T-cell reconstitution after alpha-beta-depleted transplantation in children. Broader study findings: From newly produced T cells came most of the T-cell counts and diversity one year after transplant.

No cognate antigen is known for these TCRs. The authors prepared the TCRbeta library with unique molecular identifiers. MiXCR was run by TCRdb on the PCR reads, yielding one entry per CDR3 protein. This sample has 250,000 to 300,000 distinct CDR3 sequences; over 7% occur once, and the top ten carry approximately 9%. Sequencing used peripheral blood, obtained 360 days after TCRalphabeta/CD19-depleted stem cell transplant. The receptors stem from a female patient aged 2-15 years who had a stem cell transplant for Fanconi anemia, so the T cells may come from the graft donor.

This clonotype has at least ten counts. This chain links TRBV28 with TRBJ2-7, with 8 positions matching TRBD2. The trim removed 6 bases at V and 3 bases at J, leaving 13 bases unmatched. This CDR3 has 16 amino acids. CDR1 MDHEN and CDR2 SYDVKM come from the germline V gene. This chain's CDR3 is CASRGSMEREIYEQYF. Here the CDR3 DNA reads TGTGCCAGCAGGGGCTCGATGGAGCGGGAGATCTACGAGCAGTACTTC. The full variable domain, completed using reference TRBV28 and TRBJ2-7, is DVKVTQSSRYLVKRTGEKVFLECVQDMDHENMFWYRQDPGLGLRLIYFSYDVKMKEKGDIPEGYSVSREKKERFSLILESASTNQTSMYLCASRGSMEREIYEQYFGPGTRLTVT.

This clonotype has at least ten counts. V usage is TRBV10-2 and J usage is TRBJ2-7; tentative D call: TRBD2 (6 bases). V lost 1 base, J lost 0 bases, and 16 bases lay in between. Germline-derived CDR1 and CDR2 are WSHSY and SAAADI. This CDR3 has 17 residues. For the CDR3, the DNA is TGCGCCAGCAGTGAGTGGGGACTCTTTAGTAGCTCCTACGAGCAGTACTTC. This gives the protein CASSEWGLFSSSYEQYF.

The chain combines TRBV28 with TRBJ2-1; D ambiguous. The V end lost 5 bases, the J end lost 10 bases, and 9 bases lay between the germline ends. CDR3 size: 11 residues. Germline CDR1 is MDHEN and CDR2 is SYDVKM. The CDR3 is CASSTYREQFF. The CDR3 region has the DNA TGTGCCAGCAGTACCTACCGGGAGCAGTTCTTC.

This clonotype was observed a handful of times. V usage is TRBV28 and J usage is TRBJ2-2, with TRBD1 as a possible D gene (5 bases). In germline, CDR1 is MDHEN, CDR2 SYDVKM. The germline V and J ends were trimmed by 8 bases and 6 bases, with 10 bases remaining between them. The CDR3 is 12 amino acids. The CDR3 coding sequence is TGTGCCAGCTGGGGCTTAGCCGGGGAGCTGTTTTTT. It is translated as CASWGLAGELFF.

Note on this clonotype: The final CDR3 position lacks the conserved phenylalanine or tryptophan, pointing to a likely read error. The chain couples TRBV5-1 to TRBJ1-2, with 9 bases identical to TRBD1. There are 16 residues in the CDR3. V was clipped by 3 bases and J by 4 bases; unmatched bases: 10. The V gene's germline CDR1 is SGHRS and CDR2 YFSETQ. CDR3 sequence: CASSSGQGKNGYGYTY. In nucleotides, the CDR3 is TGCGCCAGCAGCTCCGGACAGGGGAAAAATGGCTATGGCTACACCTAC.

This clonotype has just a few counts. The chain links TRBV20-1 to TRBJ1-1; no definite D call. CDR3 length: 16 amino acids. V lost 0 bases and J lost 8, with 22 bases in between. The germline V gene encodes CDR1 DFQATT and CDR2 SNEGSKA (reference sequence). This CDR3 reads CSARDRAGPLIAEAFF. CDR3 coding DNA: TGCAGTGCTAGAGATAGAGCAGGACCCTTGATAGCGGAAGCTTTCTTT.

This clonotype was recorded a few times. The chain has TRBV4-2 and TRBJ2-1; 11 bases line up with TRBD2. Germline CDR1 reads LGHNA; CDR2 reads YNFKEQ. Germline trimming cut 4 bases from V and 7 bases from J; bases unmatched to any gene: 12. This CDR3 is 17 amino acids long. Here the CDR3 DNA reads TGTGCCAGCAGCCGCATACCCGGGACTAGCGGTGAGAATGAGCAGTTCTTC. It codes for CASSRIPGTSGENEQFF.

This clonotype was seen at least ten times. V and J are TRBV24-1 and TRBJ2-2; 11 nucleotides align to TRBD2. J was trimmed by 1 base and V by 7 bases; bases with no gene match: 7. Germline V gene lookup returns CDR1 KGHDR and CDR2 SFDVKD. The CDR3 length is 17 residues. Here the CDR3 reads CATRSPGLAENTGELFF. The CDR3 DNA is TGTGCCACCAGGTCGCCGGGACTAGCGGAGAACACCGGGGAGCTGTTTTTT.

This clonotype occurred a few times. The chain recombines TRBV28 with TRBJ2-7; D might be TRBD1 or TRBD2, each matching 5 bases. The CDR3 has 14 amino acids. Germline values: CDR1 MDHEN, CDR2 SYDVKM. With 1 base removed from V and 2 bases from J, the gap between germline ends came to 9 bases. The CDR3 spells CASSLSLGAYEQYF. DNA of the CDR3: TGTGCCAGCAGTTTATCACTGGGGGCCTACGAGCAGTACTTC. The complete variable domain, with remaining parts taken from reference TRBV28 and TRBJ2-7, reads DVKVTQSSRYLVKRTGEKVFLECVQDMDHENMFWYRQDPGLGLRLIYFSYDVKMKEKGDIPEGYSVSREKKERFSLILESASTNQTSMYLCASSLSLGAYEQYFGPGTRLTVT.

This clonotype was seen ten or more times. The junction shows a germline mismatch at one end, possibly a read error. This chain connects TRBV7-8 to TRBJ2-5; tentatively, D is TRBD1 or TRBD2 (5 bases each). Germline V gives CDR1 SGHVS, CDR2 FQNEAQ. The CDR3 sequence is 16 residues long. The CDR3 nucleotides are TGTGCCAGCAGCTTCGCTCAGGGAGTGGTCCAACAGACCCAGTACTTC. It specifies CASSFAQGVVQQTQYF.

Ten or more counts support this clonotype. The chain combines TRBV30 with TRBJ1-4; no clear D gene. V shed 1 base and J shed 5 bases, with 14 bases lying between them. The CDR3 has 15 amino acids. The germline CDR1 and CDR2 sequences are GTSNPN and SVGIG (reference sequence). CDR3 nucleotide sequence: TGTGCCTGGAGTGATTCGCAGGACTACAATGAAAAACTGTTTTTT. This encodes CAWSDSQDYNEKLFF.

This sequence joins TRBV28 and TRBJ2-4, with D unresolved. CDR1 MDHEN and CDR2 SYDVKM come from the germline V gene. Trimming cost V 3 bases and J 7 bases, with 7 bases left between them. The CDR3 has 12 residues. The CDR3 reads CASSFRQNIQYF. CDR3 sequence (DNA): TGTGCCAGCAGTTTTAGGCAGAACATTCAGTACTTC.

The J gene is TRBJ2-2, the V gene TRBV27; weak D call: TRBD1 (8 bases). Germline loops: CDR1 MNHEY, CDR2 SMNVEV (reference sequence). V gave up 3 bases and J gave up 5 bases, with 19 bases separating them. The CDR3 is made up of 17 amino acids. In DNA form, the CDR3 reads TGTGCCAGCAGTTTCCCCAGCGGGACAGGTACAACCGGGGAGCTGTTTTTT. It specifies CASSFPSGTGTTGELFF.

This clonotype was recorded many times. The rearrangement links TRBV28 to TRBJ2-7, with 8 nucleotides matching TRBD1. The germline CDR1 and CDR2 sequences are MDHEN and SYDVKM. The V segment lost 2 bases and the J segment 0 bases; nucleotides outside the gene matches: 9. The CDR3 is 17 amino acids. In DNA form, the CDR3 reads TGTGCCAGCAGTTTACCCCTCCGGGACAGGTACTCCTACGAGCAGTACTTC. Its translation: CASSLPLRDRYSYEQYF.

This clonotype was observed a few times. This chain links TRBV7-6 with TRBJ1-1; a possible D gene is TRBD1 (5 bases). The CDR3 extends over 15 amino acids. The germline V and J ends were trimmed by 0 bases and 1 base, with 9 bases remaining between them. Germline V gene sequence: CDR1 SGHVS, CDR2 FNYEAQ. This chain's CDR3 is CASSLAATANTEAFF. The CDR3 DNA is TGTGCCAGCAGCTTAGCGGCGACAGCGAACACTGAAGCTTTCTTT.

The table lists this clonotype with many counts. The chain joins TRBV10-1 to TRBJ2-1, with D maybe TRBD2 (5 bases). This CDR3 has 12 residues. CDR1 and CDR2 (germline): WNHNN, SYGVQD (reference sequence). The V gene lost 0 bases and the J gene lost 10 bases, with 7 bases spanning the gap. In DNA form, the CDR3 reads TGCGCCAGCAGTGAGTCGGGAGTCGAGCAGTTCTTC. Translating it yields CASSESGVEQFF.

At least ten counts were recorded for this clonotype. The chain links TRBV27 to TRBJ2-2, with D perhaps matching TRBD2 (6 bases). The CDR3 contains 13 residues. The ends were cut back, 3 bases at V and 7 bases at J, with 9 bases in the middle. Germline V gene data show CDR1 as MNHEY and CDR2 as SMNVEV (reference sequence). The CDR3 loop is CASSLGRNGELFF. The CDR3 nucleotides read TGTGCCAGCAGTTTGGGGAGGAACGGGGAGCTGTTTTTT.

V gene TRBV5-6 combines with J gene TRBJ2-1; 9 bases align to TRBD2. Germline V CDR1 and CDR2: SGHDT, YYEEEE. This CDR3 has 15 amino acids. The V segment lost 0 bases and the J segment 6 bases; nucleotides outside the gene matches: 4. CDR3 loop: CASSLAQRGANEQFF. CDR3 nucleotides: TGTGCCAGCAGCTTGGCACAGCGGGGGGCCAATGAGCAGTTCTTC.

This clonotype has just a few counts. This chain links TRBV28 with TRBJ1-4; 8 nucleotides line up with TRBD1. J was trimmed by 1 base and V by 5 bases; bases with no gene match: 9. This CDR3 is 17 amino acids long. Germline CDR1 is MDHEN and CDR2 is SYDVKM. The CDR3 DNA follows: TGTGCCAGCAGTGCGGGACAGGATTTAATAACTAATGAAAAACTGTTTTTT. Its translation is CASSAGQDLITNEKLFF. Full variable domain (missing parts from reference TRBV28 and TRBJ1-4): DVKVTQSSRYLVKRTGEKVFLECVQDMDHENMFWYRQDPGLGLRLIYFSYDVKMKEKGDIPEGYSVSREKKERFSLILESASTNQTSMYLCASSAGQDLITNEKLFFGSGTQLSVL.

Ten or more counts support this clonotype. V gene TRBV20-1 combines with J gene TRBJ2-5; 10 nucleotides line up with TRBD2. The CDR3 length is 14 residues. Germline V gene sequence: CDR1 DFQATT, CDR2 SNEGSKA (reference sequence). The junction had 5 bases not matched to a gene; V was cut back by 4 bases and J by 3 bases. The CDR3 region is CSAILAGTKETQYF. Here the CDR3 DNA reads TGCAGTGCTATACTAGCGGGGACAAAAGAGACCCAGTACTTC.

The V and J genes are TRBV24-1 and TRBJ2-3; D ambiguous. The CDR3 totals 16 residues. CDR1 is KGHDR, CDR2 SFDVKD, per germline. The V gene lost 4 bases and the J gene lost 3 bases, with 16 bases spanning the gap. This CDR3 reads CATSDNYGYPTDTQYF. The CDR3 bases are TGTGCCACCAGTGACAATTACGGGTACCCTACAGATACGCAGTATTTT.

Ten or more counts support this clonotype. The chain carries TRBV11-2 and TRBJ2-1; TRBD1 might be the D (5 bases). The V end lost 4 bases, the J end lost 4 bases, and 14 bases lay between the germline ends. Germline V gene sequence: CDR1 SGHAT, CDR2 FQNNGV. The CDR3 is made up of 15 amino acids. This CDR3 reads CASSYFGKGYNEQFF. CDR3 nucleotides: TGTGCCAGCAGCTACTTTGGCAAGGGGTACAATGAGCAGTTCTTC. Full variable domain (rest looked up from reference TRBV11-2 and TRBJ2-1): EAGVAQSPRYKIIEKRQSVAFWCNPISGHATLYWYQQILGQGPKLLIQFQNNGVVDDSQLPKDRFSAERLKGVDSTLKIQPAKLEDSAVYLCASSYFGKGYNEQFFGPGTRLTVL.

This chain uses TRBV5-5 with TRBJ2-3, with D uncertain. V was cut by 5 bases and J by 2 bases, with 18 bases left in between. The CDR3 length is 16 residues. CDR1 is SGHKS, CDR2 YYEKEE, per germline (reference sequence). The CDR3 spells CASRRGPSRPTDTQYF. The CDR3 DNA follows: TGTGCCAGCAGACGAGGTCCCTCGAGGCCCACAGATACGCAGTATTTT. The variable domain in full, completed from reference TRBV5-5 and TRBJ2-3, reads DAGVTQSPTHLIKTRGQQVTLRCSPISGHKSVSWYQQVLGQGPQFIFQYYEKEERGRGNFPDRFSARQFPNYSSELNVNALLLGDSALYLCASRRGPSRPTDTQYFGPGTRLTVL.

The table lists this clonotype with many counts. V gene TRBV9 combines with J gene TRBJ2-5; possible D gene TRBD1, 6 bases. This CDR3 spans 14 amino acids. With 0 bases removed from V and 3 bases from J, the gap between germline ends came to 9 bases. Germline loops: CDR1 SGDLS, CDR2 YYNGEE. The DNA for the CDR3 is TGTGCCAGCAGCGTAGGACAGGCAAAAGAGACCCAGTACTTC. This sequence encodes CASSVGQAKETQYF.

There are many counts of this clonotype. The genes are TRBV28 and TRBJ2-2, with 9 bases lining up with TRBD2. CDR3 length equals 16 residues. Germline lookup yields CDR1 MDHEN and CDR2 SYDVKM. After removal of 3 bases from V and 3 bases from J, the junction contained 5 bases not matched to a gene. CDR3 coding DNA: TGTGCCAGCAGTTTCCGGCGGGAGGGTCACACCGGGGAGCTGTTTTTT. Translating it yields CASSFRREGHTGELFF.

V gene TRBV20-1 combines with J gene TRBJ1-2; TRBD1 agrees at 7 bases. V was pared by 1 base and J by 5 bases, with 4 bases of the junction left unmatched. The germline V gene encodes CDR1 DFQATT and CDR2 SNEGSKA (reference sequence). The CDR3 runs 13 residues. The CDR3 spells CSARVHRGYGYTF. The CDR3 DNA reads as TGCAGTGCTAGAGTACACAGGGGATATGGCTACACCTTC.

This clonotype appeared many times. V is TRBV6-5 and J is TRBJ2-2, with 8 bases matching TRBD2. V shed 2 bases, J shed 6 bases, and the junction held 2 bases outside the gene matches. The CDR3 sequence is 14 residues long. The germline CDR1 and CDR2 sequences are MNHEY and SVGAGI. The CDR3 DNA reads TGTGCCAGCAGTTACCTAGCGGGCGCCGGGGAGCTGTTTTTT. Its translation: CASSYLAGAGELFF.

The V and J genes are TRBV6-1 and TRBJ2-3; a weak D match, TRBD2 (6 bases). The CDR3 runs 14 residues. V lost 4 bases and J lost 1, with 9 bases in between. Germline CDR1 and CDR2: MNHNS and SASEGT. The CDR3 region is CASSGASGTDTQYF. CDR3 DNA sequence: TGTGCCAGCAGTGGGGCTAGCGGCACAGATACGCAGTATTTT.

Ten or more counts support this clonotype. CDR3 nucleotides: TGCGCCAGCAGCTTGGATATTCCAGATACGCAGTATTTT. Translated, it gives CASSLDIPDTQYF. V usage is TRBV5-1 and J usage is TRBJ2-3; D gene unclear. CDR3 length: 13 residues. V dropped 0 bases and J dropped 4 bases, with 6 bases sitting between them. The germline V gene has CDR1 SGHRS and CDR2 YFSETQ.